The clone carrying this TCR beta chain was picked up many times. This entry comes from a study of Graves' ophthalmopathy and Graves' hyperthyroidism. Trimming cost V 4 bases and J 1 base, with 16 bases left between them. The CDR3 length is 16 residues. Germline lookup yields CDR1 SGHAT and CDR2 FQDESV (reference sequence). The authors amplified TCR beta CDR3 regions, and they did so from RNA transcripts for repertoire sequencing. The library came from an HTBI-primed first-round RT-PCR and a second-round multiplex PCR. Each CDR3 protein gets one entry after TCRdb re-called the multiplex PCR reads with MiXCR. Among 200,000 to 250,000 distinct CDR3 sequences, 20% to 25% were seen once, and the ten largest hold approximately 39%.

This chain uses TRBV11-1 with TRBJ1-1; D uncertain. The clonotype comes from a woman aged 45 to 65 with Graves' ophthalmopathy. Input material: peripheral blood. The CDR3 loop is CASSSRALGGNTEAFF. The CDR3 DNA reads TGTGCCAGCAGCTCGCGGGCCCTCGGAGGGAACACTGAAGCTTTCTTT.